This entry is about one T cell receptor (beta chain). What it binds is unknown. TCRdb redid the calling of the RT-PCR reads with MiXCR, one entry per CDR3 protein. This repertoire shows about 180,000 distinct CDR3 sequences, around a tenth found once; its top ten account for approximately 11%. These data belong to a study of response to subunit inactivated influenza vaccine. Study-level findings and limits: Every seasonal influenza vaccination brings in few new T cells, the authors suggested.

The sequencing used non-naive T cells sorted from PBMCs, collected on the day of vaccination. The TCR was taken from a man in his forties or fifties who received an inactivated influenza vaccine.

In DNA form, the CDR3 reads TGTGCCAGCAGCTTTTCCTCGGCGGGGGGAGGCACGCAGTATTTT. Translation gives CASSFSSAGGGTQYF. The V gene is TRBV5-6, the J gene TRBJ2-3; 8 positions match TRBD2. Germline assignment: CDR1 SGHDT and CDR2 YYEEEE. With V trimmed by 2 bases and J by 9 bases, 11 bases remained unmatched. The CDR3 runs 15 residues.